This TCR beta chain was found in a study of blood T cell repertoires in COVID-19. V was clipped by 4 bases and J by 0 bases; unmatched bases: 2. Germline V gene sequence: CDR1 KGHDR, CDR2 SFDVKD. This CDR3 has 15 residues. Measured with immunoSEQ multiplex PCR; TCRdb has only the in-frame clones, and not every one. Among about 190,000 clones listed, around 89% were seen once. The chain combines TRBV24-1 with TRBJ2-3, with 8 bases that match TRBD2. This clonotype was obtained from a man between 45 and 60 years old with acute or convalescent COVID-19. Sequencing was carried out using peripheral blood. CDR3: CATSDRGGSTDTQYF. CDR3 DNA: TGTGCCACCAGTGACCGGGGGGGGAGCACAGATACGCAGTATTTT.